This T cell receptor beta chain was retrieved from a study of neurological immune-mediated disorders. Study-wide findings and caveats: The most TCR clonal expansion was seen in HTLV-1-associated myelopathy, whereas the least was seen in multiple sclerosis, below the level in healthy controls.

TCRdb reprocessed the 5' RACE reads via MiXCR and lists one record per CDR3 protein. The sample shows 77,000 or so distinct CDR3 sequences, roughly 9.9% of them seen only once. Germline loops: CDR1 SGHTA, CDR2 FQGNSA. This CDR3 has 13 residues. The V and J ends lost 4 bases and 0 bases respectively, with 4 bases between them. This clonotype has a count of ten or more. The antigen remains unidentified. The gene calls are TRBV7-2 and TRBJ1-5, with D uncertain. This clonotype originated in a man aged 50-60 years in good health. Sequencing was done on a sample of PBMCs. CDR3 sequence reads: CASSYDSNQPQHF. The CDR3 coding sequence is TGTGCCAGCAGCTACGATAGCAATCAGCCCCAGCATTTT. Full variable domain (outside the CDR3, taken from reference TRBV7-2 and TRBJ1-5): GAGVSQSPSNKVTEKGKDVELRCDPISGHTALYWYRQSLGQGLEFLIYFQGNSAPDKSGLPSDRFSAERTGGSVSTLTIQRTQQEDSAVYLCASSYDSNQPQHFGDGTRLSIL.